The TCR beta chain described here comes from a study of blood T cell repertoires in COVID-19. Study summary: The United States, Italy and Spain provided the acute and convalescent COVID-19 samples. T cells, B-cell-depleted T cells, or PBMCs provided the cDNA or gDNA that served as material.

The CDR3 is 15 amino acids. After removal of 2 bases from V and 5 bases from J, the junction contained 6 bases not matched to a gene. From germline, CDR1 is SGDLS and CDR2 YYNGEE. Authors' data handling: Reference gene primer amplification in the assay estimated nucleated cell counts. Using immunoSEQ multiplex PCR, the repertoire was profiled, and TCRdb retains in-frame clones only, with some absent. The DNA was the basis for D and trimming; V, J and clone size are from that table. This sample has hundreds of thousands of clones, with approximately 81% found just once. Worth noting for this clone: Other DNA sequences within the sample encode an identical CDR3.

J is TRBJ1-4 and V is TRBV9; 7 bases match TRBD1. This TCR was sampled from a woman younger than 30 with acute or convalescent COVID-19. The sequenced sample was peripheral blood. The CDR3: CASSVGGGQNEKLFF. The CDR3 coding sequence is TGTGCCAGCAGCGTCGGGGGGGGACAGAATGAAAAACTGTTTTTT.